This entry lists 7 T cell receptor beta chains sequenced from one sample in a study of cytotoxic CD8 clonotypes in ibrutinib-treated CLL listed by TCRdb under 2021. Library creation used the immunoSEQ multiplex PCR assay. In TCRdb, the immuneACCESS table is reduced to in-frame sequences with V and J assigned. These tables do not hold every clone; where another copy was compared, an unresolved V gene accounts for under half, and the others remain unexplained. The sample table contains about 130,000 clones; only one count was recorded for 70% to 80% of them. Around 13% of the sample is in the top ten clones. The intended sense of this specimen's time point label: 12 months on ibrutinib. Here the sequenced sample was PBMCs, taken after 12 months of ibrutinib treatment. These receptor sequences come from a human donor with chronic lymphocytic leukemia.

This sequence joins TRBV25-1 and TRBJ2-5, with 13 bases identical to TRBD2. Germline CDR1 is MGHDK and CDR2 is SYGVNS. J was trimmed by 3 bases and V by 3 bases; bases with no gene match: 7. This CDR3 has 17 amino acids. The CDR3, as DNA: TGTGCCAGCAGTGAGCGGACTAGCGGGAGAATGGAAGAGACCCAGTACTTC. This translates into CASSERTSGRMEETQYF. Complete variable domain (other parts from reference TRBV25-1 and TRBJ2-5): EADIYQTPRYLVIGTGKKITLECSQTMGHDKMYWYQQDPGMELHLIHYSYGVNSTEKGDLSSESTVSRIRTEHFPLTLESARPSHTSQYLCASSERTSGRMEETQYFGPGTRLLVL.

The chain recombines TRBV28 with TRBJ2-1; the D is unclear. V was shortened by 10 bases and J by 0 bases, with 10 bases between the two germline ends. Germline-derived CDR1 and CDR2 are MDHEN and SYDVKM. This CDR3 is built from 13 residues. As DNA, the CDR3 is TGTGCCATACGCAAGAGCTCCTACAATGAGCAGTTCTTC. Amino acids: CAIRKSSYNEQFF.

V usage is TRBV5-4 and J usage is TRBJ1-5, with D perhaps TRBD1 (5 bases). Germline V gene sequence: CDR1 SGHNT, CDR2 YYREEE (reference sequence). With 0 bases removed from V and 0 bases from J, the gap between germline ends came to 19 bases. This CDR3 is 19 amino acids long. CDR3 sequence: CASSLVNRDHQISNQPQHF. CDR3 coding DNA: TGTGCCAGCAGCTTGGTCAATAGGGACCATCAGATTAGCAATCAGCCCCAGCATTTT.

V is TRBV28 and J is TRBJ2-1; TRBD2 agrees at 8 bases. The CDR3 consists of 17 residues. Per germline, CDR1 MDHEN and CDR2 SYDVKM. Losses at the gene ends were 7 bases for V and 0 bases for J; bases not matched to a gene: 11. The CDR3 region has the DNA TGTGCCAGCACGTTTTACGGGAGGGCCACCTCCTACAATGAGCAGTTCTTC. Protein: CASTFYGRATSYNEQFF.

The chain is built from TRBV6-5 and TRBJ2-1; 9 positions agree with TRBD2. V lost 6 bases to trimming and J lost 7 bases; unmatched junction nucleotides: 7. This CDR3 region has 14 residues. CDR1 is MNHEY and CDR2 is SVGAGI in the germline V gene. In DNA, the CDR3 is TGTGCCAGCAGGGGCGGGAGGGCCGTTAATGAGCAGTTCTTC. It specifies CASRGGRAVNEQFF.

The chain recombines TRBV10-3 with TRBJ2-2; D unclear. CDR1 and CDR2 (germline): ENHRY, SYGVKD. The germline V and J ends were trimmed by 0 bases and 4 bases, with 6 bases remaining between them. This CDR3 is built from 14 residues. CDR3 coding DNA: TGTGCCATCAGTGAGTCTGTCCCCACCGGGGAGCTGTTTTTT. Translating it yields CAISESVPTGELFF.

The V gene is TRBV19, the J gene TRBJ1-2; D unclear. CDR3 length equals 13 residues. The V end was cut by 3 bases, the J end by 2 bases, with 7 bases between. Germline-derived CDR1 and CDR2 are LNHDA and SQIVND (reference sequence). The CDR3 DNA sequence: TGTGCCAGTAGTATGGGCAGGAACTATGGCTACACCTTC. This translates into CASSMGRNYGYTF.